This T cell receptor beta chain originates from a study of T cell repertoires in cytomegalovirus infection. For the study at large: Through public TCR beta signatures, both CMV infection and matching HLA type were indicated.

Points on this clonotype: Its antigen remains unidentified. One junction end does not reproduce the germline sequence, and a read error may be involved.

The study, taken as a whole, reports: Across the ex vivo response, the dominant clonotypes were HLA-C-restricted CMV-specific TCR beta clonotypes. The cumulative frequency of public TCR beta families identified carriers of CMV plus the relevant HLA.

From the reads, TCRdb called clonotypes with MiXCR, one entry per CDR3 protein. Of more than 650,000 distinct CDR3 sequences detected, 35% appear once; the ten largest clones hold roughly 2.8%. Per germline, CDR1 SGHVS and CDR2 FNYEAQ. The length of the CDR3 is 15 residues. Sequenced: PBMCs. The TCR sequence derives from a human donor in good health (CMV status not recorded). Some clones in this sample may be carry-over from other donors' samples. V is TRBV7-6 and J is TRBJ2-7, with TRBD1 matching 9 bases. The CDR3 sequence is CASSLAGGQGYEPYF. CDR3 nucleotides: TGTGCCAGCAGCTTAGCGGGGGGACAGGGCTACGAGCCGTACTTC.